What follows are 16 T cell receptor beta chains derived from one specimen sequenced in a study of blood T cell repertoires in COVID-19. Clones were sequenced by immunoSEQ multiplex PCR, and TCRdb holds only the in-frame ones, with some missing. Among just under 85,000 clones, around 87% were seen once, and the ten largest hold approximately 8.1%. Input material: peripheral blood. The receptors originated from an elderly man with active or convalescent COVID-19.

This clone was counted once. The genes are TRBV25-1 and TRBJ2-1; no definite D call. The V gene's germline CDR1 is MGHDK and CDR2 SYGVNS. V lost 3 bases and J lost 1, with 13 bases in between. The CDR3 spans 16 residues. The CDR3 reads CASSDPAAVSYNEQFF. DNA of the CDR3: TGTGCCAGCAGTGATCCCGCTGCGGTGTCCTACAATGAGCAGTTCTTC.

The gene calls are TRBV6-5 and TRBJ2-7; D not resolved. This CDR3 spans 13 amino acids. Looked up from germline, CDR1 is MNHEY and CDR2 is SVGAGI. V lost 7 bases and J lost 2, with 12 bases in between. CDR3 region: CASTPGAAYEQYV. The CDR3 DNA is TGTGCCAGCACTCCCGGTGCTGCCTACGAGCAGTACGTC.

In the case of this clone: Additional DNA sequences in this sample encode the identical CDR3. This chain links TRBV6-5 with TRBJ1-5, with a tentative D call TRBD1 (6 bases). CDR1 and CDR2 from the germline V gene are MNHEY and SVGAGI. V was cut by 6 bases and J by 0 bases, with 9 bases left in between. This CDR3 is 14 amino acids long. CDR3 nucleotides: TGTGCCAGCAGGGACAGATATAGCAATCAGCCCCAGCATTTT. It encodes CASRDRYSNQPQHF.

The genes are TRBV11-2 and TRBJ1-5; maybe TRBD1 (5 bases). Trimming cost V 3 bases and J 7 bases, with 13 bases left between them. The CDR3 has 14 amino acids. Germline CDR1 reads SGHAT; CDR2 reads FQNNGV. CDR3 loop: CASSFDSTRQPQHF. The CDR3 bases are TGTGCCAGCAGCTTCGACAGCACCAGGCAGCCCCAGCATTTT.

The chain joins TRBV5-6 to TRBJ2-3, with 7 nucleotides matching TRBD1. J was trimmed by 2 bases and V by 2 bases; bases with no gene match: 8. The CDR3 runs to 16 residues. Germline V gene lookup returns CDR1 SGHDT and CDR2 YYEEEE. As DNA, the CDR3 is TGTGCCAGCAGCTTATTAGGACAGGCAAACACAGATACGCAGTATTTT. Encoded protein: CASSLLGQANTDTQYF.

This clone was detected a few times. The chain combines TRBV6-5 with TRBJ1-4; perhaps TRBD1 as D (6 bases). This CDR3 spans 14 amino acids. V was shortened by 6 bases and J by 5 bases, with 13 bases between the two germline ends. From germline, CDR1 is MNHEY and CDR2 SVGAGI. The CDR3 nucleotides are TGTGCCAGCAGCCGGACAGCATCGAATGAAAAACTGTTTTTT. This codes for CASSRTASNEKLFF.

This clone came up a few times. The chain employs TRBV19 and TRBJ1-1; D may be TRBD1 (6 bases). Germline values: CDR1 LNHDA, CDR2 SQIVND (reference sequence). The CDR3 contains 15 residues. The V end lost 5 bases, the J end lost 0 bases, and 13 bases lay between the germline ends. CDR3 nucleotides: TGTGCCAGTAGTTCCGCAGGGGTCATGAACACTGAAGCTTTCTTT. Protein product: CASSSAGVMNTEAFF.

CDR3 amino acids: CASSKRGGEYEQYV. CDR3 in DNA: TGTGCCAGCAGCAAAAGGGGTGGAGAATACGAGCAGTACGTC. This sequence joins TRBV21-1 and TRBJ2-7; the D call TRBD1 from the table was never checked on the DNA. TRBV21-1 is recorded as a pseudogene. The length of the CDR3 is 14 residues.

This clone was seen only a few times. V gene TRBV19 combines with J gene TRBJ2-1; maybe TRBD1 (5 bases). The CDR3 runs to 15 residues. Germline-derived CDR1 and CDR2 are LNHDA and SQIVND (reference sequence). V lost 10 bases and J lost 8, with 24 bases in between. In DNA form, the CDR3 reads TGTGCCACCTCCAGGGTCGTGCCCTTCATGGATGAGCAGTTCTTC. Protein product: CATSRVVPFMDEQFF.

The chain couples TRBV7-9 to TRBJ2-1; 9 bases align to TRBD1. This CDR3 is built from 16 residues. The trim removed 5 bases at V and 8 bases at J, leaving 13 bases unmatched. The germline V gene has CDR1 SEHNR and CDR2 FQNEAQ (reference sequence). The CDR3 DNA reads TGTGCCAGCAGCCATGGCCGGGACAGGGTTTTCGATGAGCAGTTCTTC. Protein sequence: CASSHGRDRVFDEQFF.

This sequence joins TRBV6-2 or TRBV6-3 and TRBJ2-2, with 7 nucleotides matching TRBD1. Trimming cost V 2 bases and J 0 bases; bases outside gene matches: 0. The germline CDR1 and CDR2 sequences are MNHEY and SVGEGT. The CDR3 totals 15 residues. CDR3 sequence: CASSYGTANTGELFF. As DNA, the CDR3 is TGTGCCAGCAGTTACGGGACAGCGAACACCGGGGAGCTGTTTTTT.

This clone was detected once. This chain joins TRBV3-1 (or the pseudogene TRBV3-2) and TRBJ1-3; D call uncertain. CDR1 LGHDT and CDR2 YNNKEL come from the germline V gene (reference sequence). The CDR3 has 14 amino acids. With 1 base removed from V and 3 bases from J, the gap between germline ends came to 7 bases. The CDR3 is CASSQGAGGNTIYF. The CDR3 DNA sequence: TGTGCCAGCAGCCAAGGGGCGGGTGGAAACACCATATATTTT.

The chain couples TRBV2 to TRBJ2-7; maybe TRBD2 (6 bases). Germline CDR1 reads SNHLY; CDR2 reads FYNNEI. The CDR3 spans 14 residues. Trimming pared 4 bases from V and 1 base from J, leaving 11 bases between. Written as DNA, the CDR3 is TGTGCCAGCAGTGGCGAGGAGGGGTCCTACGAGCAGTACGTC. Its protein product is CASSGEEGSYEQYV.

The J gene is TRBJ2-1, the V gene TRBV3-1 (or the pseudogene TRBV3-2); D may be TRBD1 (7 bases). CDR1 and CDR2 from the germline V gene are LGHDT and YNNKEL (reference sequence). The CDR3 totals 14 residues. The V and J ends lost 1 base and 9 bases respectively, with 13 bases between them. Here the CDR3 reads CASSQGRRGAEQFF. CDR3 DNA: TGTGCCAGCAGCCAAGGTCGCAGGGGGGCTGAGCAGTTCTTC.

V gene TRBV6-1 combines with J gene TRBJ2-6; D might be TRBD1 (5 bases). The CDR3 loop spans 15 amino acids. Germline V gives CDR1 MNHNS, CDR2 SASEGT. Trimming removed 1 base from V and 2 bases from J, with 6 bases in between. In DNA, the CDR3 is TGTGCCAGCAGTGAAGGCAGGGCTGGGGCCAACGTCCTGACTTTC. It codes for CASSEGRAGANVLTF.

This clone was observed once. The rearrangement joins TRBV3-1 (or the pseudogene TRBV3-2) to TRBJ1-2; 7 positions agree with TRBD1. The germline V gene encodes CDR1 LGHDT and CDR2 YNNKEL (reference sequence). This CDR3 spans 14 amino acids. The junction had 6 bases not matched to a gene; V was cut back by 4 bases and J by 4 bases. CDR3 sequence: CASSLPGQLYGYTF. In DNA form, the CDR3 reads TGTGCCAGCAGCCTCCCGGGACAGCTCTATGGCTACACCTTC.